One and the same sample provided the 16 T cell receptor beta chains below, sequenced in a study of radiotherapy plus CTLA-4 blockade in lung cancer. The repertoire was sequenced with immunoSEQ multiplex PCR; TCRdb's copy has only in-frame clones and lacks some. The sample consists of 60,000 to 75,000 clones, 70% to 80% of them appearing once. The source material was peripheral blood, sampled from a patient treated with radiotherapy plus ipilimumab. The receptor set was obtained from a human donor with non-small cell lung cancer whose response to radiotherapy plus ipilimumab could not be evaluated. Some clones in this sample may be carry-over from other donors' samples.

The gene calls are TRBV5-1 and TRBJ2-1, with a tentative D call TRBD2 (5 bases). Trimming took off 6 bases at V and 0 bases at J, with 10 bases between the two ends. The CDR3 covers 14 residues. The germline V gene has CDR1 SGHRS and CDR2 YFSETQ. The CDR3 DNA is TGCGCCAGCACGGGGAGCCTCTCCTACAATGAGCAGTTCTTC. It encodes CASTGSLSYNEQFF. The full variable domain, rest sourced from reference TRBV5-1 and TRBJ2-1, is KAGVTQTPRYLIKTRGQQVTLSCSPISGHRSVSWYQQTPGQGLQFLFEYFSETQRNKGNFPGRFSGRQFSNSRSEMNVSTLELGDSALYLCASTGSLSYNEQFFGPGTRLTVL.

The chain has TRBV7-2 and TRBJ2-3; 15 bases agree with TRBD2. There are 14 residues in the CDR3. Germline V gene data show CDR1 as SGHTA and CDR2 as FQGNSA. The junction had 7 bases not matched to a gene; V was cut back by 10 bases and J by 8 bases. CDR3 in amino acids: CATGLAGGRGTQYF. The CDR3 DNA reads TGTGCCACCGGACTAGCGGGGGGGCGAGGTACGCAGTATTTT. Complete variable domain (other parts from reference TRBV7-2 and TRBJ2-3): GAGVSQSPSNKVTEKGKDVELRCDPISGHTALYWYRQSLGQGLEFLIYFQGNSAPDKSGLPSDRFSAERTGGSVSTLTIQRTQQEDSAVYLCATGLAGGRGTQYFGPGTRLTVL.

The V and J genes are TRBV10-2 and TRBJ1-2; D call uncertain. Germline CDR1 is WSHSY and CDR2 is SAAADI. Trimming removed 0 bases from V and 3 bases from J, with 17 bases in between. The CDR3 is 17 amino acids. In DNA, the CDR3 is TGCGCCAGCAGTGAGTCATACGGGTCAGTAGGATACTATGGCTACACCTTC. It is translated as CASSESYGSVGYYGYTF.

The chain links TRBV6-1 to TRBJ2-1; a possible D gene is TRBD2 (6 bases). Germline-derived CDR1 and CDR2 are MNHNS and SASEGT. Between the trimmed V and J ends, which lost 3 bases and 4 bases, there was a span of 13 bases. This CDR3 region has 15 residues. DNA of the CDR3: TGTGCCAGCAGTGATATTATGGGAGGATACAATGAGCAGTTCTTC. This sequence encodes CASSDIMGGYNEQFF.

This chain joins TRBV5-6 and TRBJ1-2; D remains ambiguous. CDR1 and CDR2 from the germline V gene are SGHDT and YYEEEE. There are 13 residues in the CDR3. V was clipped by 0 bases and J by 5 bases, with 8 bases between them. CDR3 DNA: TGTGCCAGCAGCTTGGGAAAACGGTATGGCTACACCTTC. This sequence encodes CASSLGKRYGYTF.

The V gene is TRBV7-3, the J gene TRBJ2-1; possibly TRBD1 for D (6 bases). Germline V gene data show CDR1 as SGHTA and CDR2 as FQGTGA. V was pared by 5 bases and J by 0 bases, with 14 bases between. The CDR3 has 16 residues. The CDR3 region has the DNA TGTGCCAGCAGCCTGGGGGCCGGCAGCTCCTACAATGAGCAGTTCTTC. Protein product: CASSLGAGSSYNEQFF.

This clone appeared once. The chain employs TRBV5-1 and TRBJ2-7, with TRBD1 matching 8 bases. In germline, CDR1 is SGHRS, CDR2 YFSETQ. This CDR3 comprises 16 residues. Trimming removed 2 bases from V and 4 bases from J; junction bases left unmatched: 11. As DNA, the CDR3 is TGCGCCAGCAGCTTATCGGTCGGGACAGGATTTTACGAGCAGTACTTC. This sequence encodes CASSLSVGTGFYEQYF.

The V and J genes are TRBV6-5 and TRBJ2-7; D is possibly TRBD1 (6 bases). CDR3 length equals 14 residues. Trimming stripped 2 bases from V and 5 bases from J, with 13 bases between. Germline CDR1 reads MNHEY; CDR2 reads SVGAGI. The CDR3 region is CASSYGRGGNEQYF. CDR3 nucleotide sequence: TGTGCCAGCAGTTACGGCAGGGGCGGAAACGAGCAGTACTTC.

The CDR3 loop reads CASSSSFQGAYEQYF. The CDR3 DNA reads TGTGCCAGCAGCAGCAGTTTTCAGGGGGCCTACGAGCAGTACTTC. This chain connects TRBV28 to TRBJ2-7; 7 bases align to TRBD1. This CDR3 has 15 amino acids. The V gene's germline CDR1 is MDHEN and CDR2 SYDVKM. The junction had 10 bases not matched to a gene; V was cut back by 6 bases and J by 2 bases.

The chain is built from TRBV7-2 and TRBJ1-5; D is unclear. Trimming left V 1 base short and J 0 bases short, with 7 bases between. This CDR3 is 15 amino acids long. CDR1 is SGHTA, CDR2 FQGNSA, per germline. DNA of the CDR3: TGTGCCAGCAGCTTAGGGGCCGATAGCAATCAGCCCCAGCATTTT. Translated, it gives CASSLGADSNQPQHF.

This clone was detected a few times. This rearrangement joins TRBV7-2 to TRBJ1-2; 10 nucleotides align to TRBD1. This CDR3 is built from 16 residues. J was trimmed by 5 bases and V by 0 bases; bases with no gene match: 6. The germline CDR1 and CDR2 sequences are SGHTA and FQGNSA. The CDR3 DNA reads TGTGCCAGCAGCTTAGCGGGGACAGGGGTTGGTTATGGCTACACCTTC. Protein: CASSLAGTGVGYGYTF.

The rearrangement uses TRBV7-8 and TRBJ2-3, with D perhaps TRBD2 (6 bases). Germline lookup yields CDR1 SGHVS and CDR2 FQNEAQ. Trimming cost V 6 bases and J 6 bases, with 19 bases left between them. This CDR3 contains 15 residues. The CDR3 reads CASSYPGATVDTQYF. DNA for the CDR3: TGTGCCAGCAGTTACCCGGGAGCCACCGTGGATACGCAGTATTTT.

The chain couples TRBV7-2 to TRBJ2-2, with 7 nucleotides matching TRBD1. V shed 5 bases and J 5 bases; nucleotides not matched to a gene: 8. The CDR3 runs to 15 residues. Germline V CDR1 and CDR2: SGHTA, FQGNSA. CDR3: CASSITGVGTGELFF. Here the CDR3 DNA reads TGTGCCAGCAGCATAACAGGGGTGGGGACCGGGGAGCTGTTTTTT.

This chain joins TRBV2 and TRBJ2-7; no clear D gene. This CDR3 spans 11 amino acids. V was pared by 2 bases and J by 7 bases, with 6 bases between. Germline CDR1 reads SNHLY; CDR2 reads FYNNEI. CDR3: CASSEMQEQYF. The CDR3 nucleotides read TGTGCCAGCAGTGAAATGCAGGAGCAGTACTTC.

V gene TRBV4-1 combines with J gene TRBJ1-5; D not certain. Germline CDR1 reads MGHRA; CDR2 reads YSYEKL. The CDR3 runs 15 residues. V lost 0 bases and J lost 0, with 6 bases in between. This CDR3 is CASSQDAYSNQPQHF. The CDR3 DNA reads TGCGCCAGCAGCCAAGATGCCTATAGCAATCAGCCCCAGCATTTT.

A single count supports this clone. The chain combines TRBV19 with TRBJ1-1; D is unresolved. Germline V lookup: CDR1 LNHDA, CDR2 SQIVND (reference sequence). This CDR3 has 9 amino acids. The germline V and J ends were trimmed by 5 bases and 7 bases, with 2 bases remaining between them. The CDR3: CASSYEAFF. DNA for the CDR3: TGTGCCAGTAGTTATGAAGCTTTCTTT.